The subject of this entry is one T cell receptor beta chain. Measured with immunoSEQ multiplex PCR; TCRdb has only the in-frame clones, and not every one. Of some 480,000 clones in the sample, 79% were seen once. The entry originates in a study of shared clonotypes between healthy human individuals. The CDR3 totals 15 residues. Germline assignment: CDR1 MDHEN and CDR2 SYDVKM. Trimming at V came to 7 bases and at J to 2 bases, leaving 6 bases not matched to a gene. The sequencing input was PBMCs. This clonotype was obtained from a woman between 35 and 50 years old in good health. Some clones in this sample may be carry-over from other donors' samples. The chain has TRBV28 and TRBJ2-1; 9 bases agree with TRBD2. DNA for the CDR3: TGTGCCAGCATAGGGGCGGGAGGGGCCTACAATGAGCAGTTCTTC. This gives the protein CASIGAGGAYNEQFF. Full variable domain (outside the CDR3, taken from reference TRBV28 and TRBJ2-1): DVKVTQSSRYLVKRTGEKVFLECVQDMDHENMFWYRQDPGLGLRLIYFSYDVKMKEKGDIPEGYSVSREKKERFSLILESASTNQTSMYLCASIGAGGAYNEQFFGPGTRLTVL.